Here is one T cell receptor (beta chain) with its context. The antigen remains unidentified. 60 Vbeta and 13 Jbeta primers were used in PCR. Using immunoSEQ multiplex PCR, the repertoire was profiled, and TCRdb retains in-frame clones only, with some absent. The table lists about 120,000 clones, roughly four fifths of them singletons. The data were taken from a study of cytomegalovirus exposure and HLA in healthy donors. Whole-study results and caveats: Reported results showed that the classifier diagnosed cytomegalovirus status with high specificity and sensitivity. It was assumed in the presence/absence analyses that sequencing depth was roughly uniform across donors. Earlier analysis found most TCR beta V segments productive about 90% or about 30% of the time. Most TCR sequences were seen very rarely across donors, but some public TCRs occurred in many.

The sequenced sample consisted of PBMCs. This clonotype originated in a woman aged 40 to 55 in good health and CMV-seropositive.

The CDR3 reads CSARTGGATEAFF. CDR3 in DNA: TGCAGCGCAAGAACCGGAGGGGCAACTGAAGCTTTCTTT. The V and J genes are TRBV29-1 and TRBJ1-1; D is perhaps TRBD1 (5 bases). V shed 7 bases and J shed 5 bases, with 17 bases lying between them. From germline, CDR1 is SQVTM and CDR2 ANQGSEA. This CDR3 is 13 amino acids long.